This T cell receptor beta chain was retrieved from a study of T cells expressing NK-cell markers. Study as a whole: From sorted CD3+CD56+NKG2C+, CD3+CD56+NKG2C- and CD3+CD56-NKG2C+ T cells came the TCR beta repertoires.

CDR1 and CDR2 (germline): MNHEY, SVGAGI. This CDR3 has 17 residues. No DNA is given; TCRdb re-called the 5' RACE reads and lists each CDR3 protein once. The repertoire table contains around 100,000 distinct CDR3 sequences. The chain combines TRBV6-5 with TRBJ2-1; lacking DNA, the TRBD2 call made by TCRdb goes unchecked. The TCR sequence derives from a woman aged 18-70 years in good health. Sequenced sample: blood T cells: a sorted CD56 or NKG2C T cell subset, CD4+ or CD8+ T cells, or bulk PBMC T cells (not recorded which). The CDR3 loop reads CASSSSASGGAYNEQFF.